The TCR beta chain under discussion was sequenced for a study of cytomegalovirus exposure and HLA in healthy donors. As regards this clone: Its antigen is as yet unknown.

There are 14 residues in the CDR3. With V trimmed by 2 bases and J by 6 bases, 4 bases remained unmatched. CDR1 and CDR2 (germline): SGHTA, FQGTGA. Findings and caveats of the study: Reports state that TCR beta sequences accurately predicted most subjects' HLA-A and HLA-B alleles.

Use of 60 Vbeta and 13 Jbeta primers characterized the PCR. Profiling relied on immunoSEQ multiplex PCR, and the TCRdb table lists in-frame clones only, not all of them. The table shows over 150,000 clones, with around 70% occurring only once. This clonotype was obtained from a man aged 25-45 years in good health and CMV-seronegative. This chain connects TRBV7-3 to TRBJ1-1, with TRBD1 identical over 9 bases. The sequencing input was PBMCs. CDR3 in DNA: TGTGCCAGCAGCTTAGGGGACAGGGCGGCTGAAGCTTTCTTT. This gives the protein CASSLGDRAAEAFF.